These T cell receptor beta chains were read from a single sample in a study of T cells after yellow fever vaccination. TCRdb reprocessed the 5' RACE reads via MiXCR and lists one record per CDR3 protein. The sample shows 450,000 to 550,000 distinct CDR3 sequences, less than 25% of them seen only once. Sample: PBMCs, taken roughly 20 days after the first yellow fever vaccination. Receptors originate from a man aged 18 to 35 who received the YFV17D yellow fever vaccine. Each CDR3 is given with its conserved first and last residue. The D gene is left open where the match is weak. The size field is filled for only some rows; it gives once, few, many or a size class.

J gene: TRBJ2-7; clone size: few; V gene: TRBV20-1; D gene: NA; CDR3 DNA: TGCAGTGCTAGCAGGTGGGACAAAACCTACGAGCAGTACTTC; CDR3 protein: CSASRWDKTYEQYF
J gene: TRBJ1-1; clone size: many; V gene: TRBV15; D gene: NA; CDR3 DNA: TGTGCCACCAGCAGAACTCTCCATAGAACTTTGAACACTGAAGCTTTCTTT; CDR3 protein: CATSRTLHRTLNTEAFF
J gene: TRBJ2-5; clone size: few; V gene: TRBV4-1; D gene: NA; CDR3 DNA: TGCGCCAGCAGCCAAGAAATAGGTAGTGCGGAGACCCAGTACTTC; CDR3 protein: CASSQEIGSAETQYF
J gene: TRBJ2-1; clone size: NA; V gene: TRBV29-1; D gene: TRBD2; CDR3 DNA: TGCAGCGTGGGGGGGACGTTCTCCTACAATGAGCAGTTCTTC; CDR3 protein: CSVGGTFSYNEQFF
J gene: TRBJ1-4; clone size: NA; V gene: TRBV18; D gene: NA; CDR3 DNA: TGTGCCAGCTCACCAGATCGCCAGGGCTCTAATGAAAAACTGTTTTTT; CDR3 protein: CASSPDRQGSNEKLFF
J gene: TRBJ2-3; clone size: few; V gene: TRBV28; D gene: NA; CDR3 DNA: TGTGCCAGCAGTTTATTTTCCGGAACCAGCAGTACGCAGTATTTT; CDR3 protein: CASSLFSGTSSTQYF
J gene: TRBJ2-2; clone size: NA; V gene: TRBV4-1; D gene: NA; CDR3 DNA: TGCGCCAGCAGCCAAGAGTTCCACCGGGAGCTGTTTTTT; CDR3 protein: CASSQEFHRELFF
J gene: TRBJ1-3; clone size: NA; V gene: TRBV7-9; D gene: TRBD1; CDR3 DNA: TGTGCCAGCAGCCCGAGGCGGACAGGCTCTGGAAACACCATATATTTT; CDR3 protein: CASSPRRTGSGNTIYF
J gene: TRBJ2-5; clone size: few; V gene: TRBV23-1; D gene: NA; CDR3 DNA: TGCGCCAGCAGTCAATCCCGGCAGGGAGAGACCCAGTACTTC; CDR3 protein: CASSQSRQGETQYF
J gene: TRBJ2-1; clone size: few; V gene: TRBV20-1; D gene: TRBD2; CDR3 DNA: TGCAGTGCTCGCCCAACGGGGGGGGGAAATGAGCAGTTCTTC; CDR3 protein: CSARPTGGGNEQFF
J gene: TRBJ2-7; clone size: few; V gene: TRBV12-3/TRBV12-4; D gene: NA; CDR3 DNA: TGTGCCAGCAGTGACTTCTACGAGCAGTACTTC; CDR3 protein: CASSDFYEQYF
J gene: TRBJ2-3; clone size: NA; V gene: TRBV9; D gene: NA; CDR3 DNA: TGTGCCAGCAGAGGGGAAGGGTTAAAAGGGGCAGATACGCAGTATTTT; CDR3 protein: CASRGEGLKGADTQYF
J gene: TRBJ1-2; clone size: NA; V gene: TRBV10-3; D gene: NA; CDR3 DNA: TGTGCCGCCCGTGGCCTGGAAGAGGGCTACACCTTC; CDR3 protein: CAARGLEEGYTF
J gene: TRBJ1-1; clone size: few; V gene: TRBV29-1; D gene: NA; CDR3 DNA: TGCAGCGCCCTGTGGGGGGGCCGCACTGAAGCTTTCTTT; CDR3 protein: CSALWGGRTEAFF
J gene: TRBJ1-5; clone size: NA; V gene: TRBV12-3/TRBV12-4; D gene: NA; CDR3 DNA: TGTGCCAGCACGGAGGGCAATCAGCCCCAGCATTTT; CDR3 protein: CASTEGNQPQHF
J gene: TRBJ1-1; clone size: NA; V gene: TRBV19; D gene: NA; CDR3 DNA: TGTGCCAGTAGTATAGGTAACACTGAAGCTTTCTTT; CDR3 protein: CASSIGNTEAFF
J gene: TRBJ2-5; clone size: NA; V gene: TRBV5-1; D gene: NA; CDR3 DNA: TGCGCCAGCAGGCGAGCAGGGTTGGGGGAGACCCAGTACTTC; CDR3 protein: CASRRAGLGETQYF
J gene: TRBJ2-5; clone size: NA; V gene: TRBV7-3; D gene: NA; CDR3 DNA: TGTGCCAGCAGTCCAAATGGGTACCAAGAGACCCAGTACTTC; CDR3 protein: CASSPNGYQETQYF
J gene: TRBJ2-1; clone size: NA; V gene: TRBV5-4; D gene: TRBD1; CDR3 DNA: TGTGCCAGCAGCCGGGGGACAGGCGGTCTCAATGAGCAGTTCTTC; CDR3 protein: CASSRGTGGLNEQFF
J gene: TRBJ2-1; clone size: NA; V gene: TRBV20-1; D gene: TRBD2; CDR3 DNA: TGCAGTGCTAGAGATACTAGCGGGCCCTCCTACAATGAGCAGTTCTTC; CDR3 protein: CSARDTSGPSYNEQFF